These T cell receptor beta chains were read from a single sample in a study of human T cells and chemical hapten exposure. Using its own MiXCR run on the RACE reads, TCRdb lists one record per CDR3 protein. This table holds tens of thousands of distinct CDR3 sequences, about 10% found once. Specimen: whole blood, collected in connection with sensitization to the hapten diphenylcyclopropenone (DPC). The receptors here all came from a woman aged 50 to 60 with alopecia areata. Some clones in this sample may be carry-over from other donors' samples. CDR3s include the opening cysteine and the closing phenylalanine or tryptophan. Each record gives: CDR3 DNA, CDR3 protein, D gene, clone size, V gene, J gene. The D gene is left open where the match is weak. Not all rows give a size; the values are once, few, many and, for expanded clones, a class.

CDR3 DNA: TGTGCCAGCAAAAGTCCGGGAAACACCATATATTTT
CDR3 protein: CASKSPGNTIYF
D gene: NA
clone size: few
V gene: TRBV27
J gene: TRBJ1-3

CDR3 DNA: TGCAGTGCTAGAGATGGGGCGGGATCCTACAATGAGCAGTTCTTC
CDR3 protein: CSARDGAGSYNEQFF
D gene: NA
clone size: few
V gene: TRBV20-1
J gene: TRBJ2-1

CDR3 DNA: TGTGCCAGCTCTCCATCAAACAGGCCGAACACTGAAGCTTTCTTT
CDR3 protein: CASSPSNRPNTEAFF
D gene: NA
clone size: few
V gene: TRBV18
J gene: TRBJ1-1

CDR3 DNA: TGTGCCAGCTCACCACCCCCCGGGACAGGGGGCTTCTACTATGGCTACACCTTC
CDR3 protein: CASSPPPGTGGFYYGYTF
D gene: TRBD1
clone size: NA
V gene: TRBV18
J gene: TRBJ1-2

CDR3 DNA: TGCGCCAGCAGCCAAGAGGGAAGGAACTATGGCTACACCTTC
CDR3 protein: CASSQEGRNYGYTF
D gene: NA
clone size: NA
V gene: TRBV4-3
J gene: TRBJ1-2

CDR3 DNA: TGTGCCAGCTCACCAGTACAATCCTCCTACGAGCAGTACTTC
CDR3 protein: CASSPVQSSYEQYF
D gene: NA
clone size: many
V gene: TRBV18
J gene: TRBJ2-7

CDR3 DNA: TGTGCCAGCTCACCAAGAACGGGACCTCAAGAGACCCAGTACTTC
CDR3 protein: CASSPRTGPQETQYF
D gene: NA
clone size: many
V gene: TRBV18
J gene: TRBJ2-5

CDR3 DNA: TGTGCCACCGCTACTCAGACCCAGTACTTC
CDR3 protein: CATATQTQYF
D gene: NA
clone size: NA
V gene: TRBV6-2/TRBV6-3
J gene: TRBJ2-5

CDR3 DNA: TGTGCCAGCACCCAATCGTGGGTAGCTGGGGTCTTGAACACCGGGGAGCTGTTTTTT
CDR3 protein: CASTQSWVAGVLNTGELFF
D gene: NA
clone size: few
V gene: TRBV9
J gene: TRBJ2-2

CDR3 DNA: TGTGCCAGCAGTCGATCGACAGGCGGTGAAGCTTTCTTT
CDR3 protein: CASSRSTGGEAFF
D gene: NA
clone size: few
V gene: TRBV6-6
J gene: TRBJ1-1

CDR3 DNA: TGCGCCAGCAGCCCCATGACTGGCCCCTACAATGAGCAGTTCTTC
CDR3 protein: CASSPMTGPYNEQFF
D gene: NA
clone size: many
V gene: TRBV5-1
J gene: TRBJ2-1

CDR3 DNA: TGCGCCAGCAGCTTGGAATGGGGGCTCCAGAGATGGCGGGGCACAGATACGCAGTATTTT
CDR3 protein: CASSLEWGLQRWRGTDTQYF
D gene: NA
clone size: NA
V gene: TRBV5-1
J gene: TRBJ2-3

CDR3 DNA: TGTGCCAGTAACAGCCGGGACAGGGTAGGAAGAACAGATACGCAGTATTTT
CDR3 protein: CASNSRDRVGRTDTQYF
D gene: TRBD1
clone size: NA
V gene: TRBV6-2/TRBV6-3
J gene: TRBJ2-3

CDR3 DNA: TGTGCCAGCAGGGACGGTATGGGAGGCTCCTACAATGAGCAGTTCTTC
CDR3 protein: CASRDGMGGSYNEQFF
D gene: NA
clone size: few
V gene: TRBV7-9
J gene: TRBJ2-1

CDR3 DNA: TGCAGCGCGCCAGGAGACGACCTCTATGGCTACACCTTC
CDR3 protein: CSAPGDDLYGYTF
D gene: NA
clone size: many
V gene: TRBV29-1
J gene: TRBJ1-2

CDR3 DNA: TGCGCCAGCAGCCGTCTAGCGGGGGCGAGCTCCTACAATGAGCAGTTCTTC
CDR3 protein: CASSRLAGASSYNEQFF
D gene: TRBD2
clone size: NA
V gene: TRBV4-1
J gene: TRBJ2-1

CDR3 DNA: TGTGCCAGCAGCCGAAGCGGGTATGAGCAGTTCTTC
CDR3 protein: CASSRSGYEQFF
D gene: NA
clone size: few
V gene: TRBV5-6
J gene: TRBJ2-1

CDR3 DNA: TGTGCCAGCGAAATCGACGCGGTAACCGGGGAGCTGTTTTTT
CDR3 protein: CASEIDAVTGELFF
D gene: NA
clone size: few
V gene: TRBV25-1
J gene: TRBJ2-2

CDR3 DNA: TGTGCCAGCAGCGCTTTCGAGGCACCCCTCCACTTT
CDR3 protein: CASSAFEAPLHF
D gene: NA
clone size: many
V gene: TRBV2
J gene: TRBJ1-6

CDR3 DNA: TGTGCCAGTAGCCTACAGGGCCAGCCCCAGCATTTT
CDR3 protein: CASSLQGQPQHF
D gene: NA
clone size: many
V gene: TRBV19
J gene: TRBJ1-5

CDR3 DNA: TGTGCCAGCAGCTTAGGTGCGGGGATTGACACCGGGGAGCTGTTTTTT
CDR3 protein: CASSLGAGIDTGELFF
D gene: NA
clone size: many
V gene: TRBV11-2
J gene: TRBJ2-2

CDR3 DNA: TGTGCCAGCAGCCCAGGCGGGGGCAACACCGGGGAGCTGTTTTTT
CDR3 protein: CASSPGGGNTGELFF
D gene: NA
clone size: many
V gene: TRBV11-3
J gene: TRBJ2-2